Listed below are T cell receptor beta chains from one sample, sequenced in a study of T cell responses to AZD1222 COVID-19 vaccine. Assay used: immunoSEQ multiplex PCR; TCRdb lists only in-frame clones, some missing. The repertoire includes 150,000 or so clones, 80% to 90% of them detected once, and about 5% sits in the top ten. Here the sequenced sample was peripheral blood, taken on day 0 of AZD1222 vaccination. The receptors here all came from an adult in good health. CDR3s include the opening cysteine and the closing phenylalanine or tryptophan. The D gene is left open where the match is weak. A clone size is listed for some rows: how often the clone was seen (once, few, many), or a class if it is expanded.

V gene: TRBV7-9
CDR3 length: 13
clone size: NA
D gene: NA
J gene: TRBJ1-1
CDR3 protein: CASSLDLGGQAFF
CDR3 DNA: TGTGCCAGCAGCTTAGACCTAGGGGGGCAAGCTTTCTTT

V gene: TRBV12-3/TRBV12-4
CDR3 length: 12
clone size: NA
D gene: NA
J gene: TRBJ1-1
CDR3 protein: CASSLAPPRAFF
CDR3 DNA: TGTGCCAGCAGTTTAGCCCCCCCTCGGGCTTTCTTT

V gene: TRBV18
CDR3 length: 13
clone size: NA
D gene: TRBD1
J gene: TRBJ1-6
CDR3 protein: CASSTGGGSPLHF
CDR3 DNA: TGTGCCAGCTCAACAGGGGGTGGTTCACCCCTCCACTTT

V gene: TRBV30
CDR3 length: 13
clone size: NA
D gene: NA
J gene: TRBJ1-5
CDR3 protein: CAWSVQGGQPQHF
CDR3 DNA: TGTGCCTGGAGTGTACAGGGAGGCCAGCCCCAGCATTTT

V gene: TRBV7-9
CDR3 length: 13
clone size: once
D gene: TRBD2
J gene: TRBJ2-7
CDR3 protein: CASSFTGGYEQYF
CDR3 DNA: TGTGCCAGCAGCTTCACGGGAGGCTACGAGCAGTACTTC

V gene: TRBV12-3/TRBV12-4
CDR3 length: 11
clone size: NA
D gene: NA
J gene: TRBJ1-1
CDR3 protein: CASSFSTEAFF
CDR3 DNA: TGTGCCAGCAGTTTCAGCACTGAAGCTTTCTTT

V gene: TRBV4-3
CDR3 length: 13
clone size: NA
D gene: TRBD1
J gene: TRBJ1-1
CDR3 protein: CASSQISGTGAFF
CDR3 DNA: TGCGCCAGCAGCCAAATCTCCGGGACAGGAGCTTTCTTT

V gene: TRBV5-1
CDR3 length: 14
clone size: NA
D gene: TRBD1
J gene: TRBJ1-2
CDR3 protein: CASSLSDRGYGYTF
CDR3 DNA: TGCGCCAGCAGCTTGTCTGACAGGGGCTATGGCTACACCTTC

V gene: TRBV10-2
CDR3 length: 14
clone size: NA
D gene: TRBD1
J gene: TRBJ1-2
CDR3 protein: CASSRSGTGYGYTF
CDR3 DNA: TGCGCCAGCAGCCGTTCCGGGACAGGCTATGGCTACACCTTC

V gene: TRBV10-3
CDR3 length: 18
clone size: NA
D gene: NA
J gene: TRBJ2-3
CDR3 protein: CAISEALRGTVVFGTQYF
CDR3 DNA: TGTGCCATCAGTGAAGCCCTTCGTGGGACTGTGGTTTTTGGTACGCAGTATTTT

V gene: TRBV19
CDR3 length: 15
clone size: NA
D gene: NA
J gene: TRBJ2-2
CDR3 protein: CASRSSGPSGGELFF
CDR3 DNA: TGTGCCAGTAGGTCCAGCGGGCCCTCGGGCGGGGAGCTGTTTTTT

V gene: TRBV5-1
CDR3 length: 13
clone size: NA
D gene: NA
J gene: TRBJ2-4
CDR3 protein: CASSPSKGNIQYF
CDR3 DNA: TGCGCCAGCAGCCCAAGCAAGGGAAACATTCAGTACTTC

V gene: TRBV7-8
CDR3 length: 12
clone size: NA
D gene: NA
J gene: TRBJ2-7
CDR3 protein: CASSFTVDEQYF
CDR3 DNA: TGTGCCAGCAGCTTTACGGTGGACGAGCAGTACTTC

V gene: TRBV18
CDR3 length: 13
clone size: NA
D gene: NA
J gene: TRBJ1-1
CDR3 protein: CASSTTLQEEAFF
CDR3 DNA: TGTGCCAGCTCAACTACCCTACAGGAGGAAGCTTTCTTT

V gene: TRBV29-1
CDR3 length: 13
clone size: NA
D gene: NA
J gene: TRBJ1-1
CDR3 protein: CSAIRQGSTEAFF
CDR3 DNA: TGCAGCGCAATCAGGCAGGGTAGCACTGAAGCTTTCTTT

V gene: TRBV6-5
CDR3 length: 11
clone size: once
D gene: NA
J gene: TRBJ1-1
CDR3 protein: CASTRMSEAFF
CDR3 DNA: TGTGCCAGCACCAGGATGAGCGAAGCTTTCTTT

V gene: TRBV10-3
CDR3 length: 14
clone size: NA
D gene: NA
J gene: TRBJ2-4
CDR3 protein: CAISEGLQKNIQYF
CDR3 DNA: TGTGCCATCAGTGAGGGACTACAGAAAAACATTCAGTACTTC

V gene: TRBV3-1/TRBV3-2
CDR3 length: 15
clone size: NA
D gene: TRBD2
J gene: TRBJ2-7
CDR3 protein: CASITVSGRTYEQYF
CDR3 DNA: TGTGCCAGCATCACGGTGAGCGGGAGGACCTACGAGCAGTACTTC

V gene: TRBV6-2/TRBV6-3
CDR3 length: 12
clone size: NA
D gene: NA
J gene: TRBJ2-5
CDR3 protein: CASSYVGSVQYF
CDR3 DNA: TGTGCCAGCAGTTACGTTGGCTCTGTACAGTACTTC

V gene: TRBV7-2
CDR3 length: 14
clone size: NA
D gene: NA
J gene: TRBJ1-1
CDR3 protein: CASSSQFGNTEAFF
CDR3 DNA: TGTGCCAGCAGCTCCCAGTTTGGGAACACTGAAGCTTTCTTT

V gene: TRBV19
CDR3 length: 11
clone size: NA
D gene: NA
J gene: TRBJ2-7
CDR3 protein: CASSDTSQQYF
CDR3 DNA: TGTGCCAGTAGTGACACTTCCCAGCAGTACTTC

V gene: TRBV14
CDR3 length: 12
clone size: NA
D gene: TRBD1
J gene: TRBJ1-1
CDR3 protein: CASSPNRGEAFF
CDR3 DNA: TGTGCCAGCAGCCCTAACAGGGGTGAAGCTTTCTTT

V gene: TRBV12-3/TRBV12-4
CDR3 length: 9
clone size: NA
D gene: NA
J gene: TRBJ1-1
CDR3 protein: CATDTEAFF
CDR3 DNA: TGTGCCACTGACACTGAAGCTTTCTTT

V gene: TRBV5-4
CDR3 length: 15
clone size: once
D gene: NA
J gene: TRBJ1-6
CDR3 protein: CASSLVGVGNSPLHF
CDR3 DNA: TGTGCCAGCAGCCTGGTTGGGGTTGGGAATTCACCCCTCCACTTT

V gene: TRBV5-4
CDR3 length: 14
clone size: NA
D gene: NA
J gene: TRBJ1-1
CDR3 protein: CASSFRTANTEAFF
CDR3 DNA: TGTGCCAGCAGCTTTCGTACAGCGAACACTGAAGCTTTCTTT

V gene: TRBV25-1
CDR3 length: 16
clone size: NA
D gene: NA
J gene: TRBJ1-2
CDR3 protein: CASSDPSRGANYGYTF
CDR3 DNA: TGTGCCAGCAGTGACCCCTCCCGAGGGGCTAACTATGGCTACACCTTC

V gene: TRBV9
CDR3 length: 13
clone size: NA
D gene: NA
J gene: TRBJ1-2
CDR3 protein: CASSVGFSYGYTF
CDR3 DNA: TGTGCCAGCAGCGTAGGTTTCAGCTATGGCTACACCTTC

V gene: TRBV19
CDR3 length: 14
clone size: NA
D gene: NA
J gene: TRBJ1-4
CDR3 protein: CASSPDATNEKLFF
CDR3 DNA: TGTGCCAGTAGTCCAGATGCAACTAATGAAAAACTGTTTTTT

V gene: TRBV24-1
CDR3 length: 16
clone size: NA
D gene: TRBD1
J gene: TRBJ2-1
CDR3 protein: CATSDAGTGIYNEQFF
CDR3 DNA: TGTGCCACCAGTGATGCCGGGACAGGGATTTACAATGAGCAGTTCTTC

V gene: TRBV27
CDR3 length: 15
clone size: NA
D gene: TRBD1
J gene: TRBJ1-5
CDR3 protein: CASSRYRGLNQPQHF
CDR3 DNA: TGTGCCAGCAGTCGGTACAGGGGTCTCAATCAGCCCCAGCATTTT

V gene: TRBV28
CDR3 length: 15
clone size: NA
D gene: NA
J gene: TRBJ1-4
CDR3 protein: CASSSNGATNEKLFF
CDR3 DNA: TGTGCCAGCAGTTCCAATGGGGCAACTAATGAAAAACTGTTTTTT

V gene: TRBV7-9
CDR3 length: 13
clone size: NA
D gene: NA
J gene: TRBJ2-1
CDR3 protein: CASNYFWRNEQFF
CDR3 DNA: TGTGCCAGCAACTATTTTTGGAGGAATGAGCAGTTCTTC

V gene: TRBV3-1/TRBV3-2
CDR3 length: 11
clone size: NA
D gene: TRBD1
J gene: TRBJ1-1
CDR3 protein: CASRRGREAFF
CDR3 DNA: TGTGCCAGCAGGAGGGGGCGCGAAGCTTTCTTT

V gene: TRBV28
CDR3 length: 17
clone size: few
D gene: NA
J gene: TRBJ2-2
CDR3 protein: CASSRIYGRRNTGELFF
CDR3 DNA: TGTGCCAGCAGTCGTATCTATGGCCGGAGGAACACCGGGGAGCTGTTTTTT

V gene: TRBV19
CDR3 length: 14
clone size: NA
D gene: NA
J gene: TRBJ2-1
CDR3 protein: CASNPRWANNEQFF
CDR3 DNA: TGTGCCAGCAACCCCCGATGGGCAAACAATGAGCAGTTCTTC

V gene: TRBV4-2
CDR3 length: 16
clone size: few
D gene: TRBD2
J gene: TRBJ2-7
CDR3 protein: CASSQPGTSGAYEQYF
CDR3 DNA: TGTGCCAGCAGCCAACCCGGGACTAGCGGGGCCTACGAGCAGTACTTC

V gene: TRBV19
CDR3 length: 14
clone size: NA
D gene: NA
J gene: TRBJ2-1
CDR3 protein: CASSRSGSDNEQFF
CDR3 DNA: TGTGCCAGTAGTCGGTCTGGGAGTGACAATGAGCAGTTCTTC

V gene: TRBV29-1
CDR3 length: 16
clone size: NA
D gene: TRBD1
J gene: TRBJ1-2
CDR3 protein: CSAMPGQGAVDYGYTF
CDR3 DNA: TGCAGCGCAATGCCGGGACAGGGGGCAGTGGACTATGGCTACACCTTC

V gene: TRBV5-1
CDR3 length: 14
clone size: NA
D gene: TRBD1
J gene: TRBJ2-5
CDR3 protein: CASSPGDRPETQYF
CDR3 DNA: TGCGCCAGCAGCCCGGGGGACAGGCCAGAGACCCAGTACTTC

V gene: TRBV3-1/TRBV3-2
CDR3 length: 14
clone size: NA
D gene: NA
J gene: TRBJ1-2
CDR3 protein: CASSLKGGGYGYTF
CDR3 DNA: TGTGCCAGCAGCTTAAAGGGGGGAGGCTATGGCTACACCTTC